This passage covers 5 T cell receptor beta chains from one sample sequenced in a study of graft-versus-host responses after intestinal transplantation. Method: immunoSEQ multiplex PCR; TCRdb's copy keeps in-frame clones and lacks some. In the table there are around 25,000 clones, roughly 82% of which are singletons. The antigens for these receptors are not known. Here the sequenced sample was unstimulated CD4+ T cells sorted from spleen or lymph node cells, taken before intestinal transplant. Receptors originate from a human donor who received an intestinal transplant.

V is TRBV2 and J is TRBJ1-5; D not certain. This CDR3 is built from 13 residues. Germline CDR1 is SNHLY and CDR2 is FYNNEI. V was clipped by 8 bases and J by 7 bases, with 15 bases between them. The CDR3, as DNA: TGTGCCAGCCGCGACACTCTAGGGCAGCCCCAGCATTTT. Residues: CASRDTLGQPQHF.

This clone appeared a few times. The chain combines TRBV5-1 with TRBJ2-1, with 9 bases identical to TRBD1. The germline CDR1 and CDR2 sequences are SGHRS and YFSETQ. Trimming at V came to 4 bases and at J to 6 bases, leaving 20 bases not matched to a gene. CDR3 size: 19 residues. CDR3 residues: CASSTFPPPGQGRGNEQFF. The DNA for the CDR3 is TGCGCCAGCAGCACATTTCCCCCCCCGGGACAGGGTCGAGGCAATGAGCAGTTCTTC. Combining the CDR3 with reference TRBV5-1 and TRBJ2-1 gives the whole variable domain KAGVTQTPRYLIKTRGQQVTLSCSPISGHRSVSWYQQTPGQGLQFLFEYFSETQRNKGNFPGRFSGRQFSNSRSEMNVSTLELGDSALYLCASSTFPPPGQGRGNEQFFGPGTRLTVL.

The CDR3 is CASSQDLRLGGADTIYF. In nucleotides, the CDR3 is TGCGCCAGCAGCCAAGATTTACGCCTCGGGGGGGCGGACACCATATATTTT. This chain joins TRBV4-1 and TRBJ1-3, with D possibly being TRBD1 (6 bases). This CDR3 is 17 amino acids long. V lost 0 bases and J lost 8, with 20 bases in between. Germline CDR1 and CDR2: MGHRA and YSYEKL.

The chain employs TRBV19 and TRBJ2-5, with a possible D match to TRBD2 (5 bases). V dropped 3 bases and J dropped 2 bases, with 7 bases sitting between them. Germline-derived CDR1 and CDR2 are LNHDA and SQIVND (reference sequence). The CDR3 extends over 13 amino acids. CDR3 sequence reads: CASSMRAQETQYF. The CDR3 nucleotides read TGTGCCAGTAGTATGCGGGCTCAAGAGACCCAGTACTTC.

The chain carries TRBV18 and TRBJ2-5; the match to TRBD1 covers 7 bases. CDR1 and CDR2 from the germline V gene are KGHSH and LQKENI. This CDR3 has 15 amino acids. Trimming cost V 4 bases and J 5 bases; bases outside gene matches: 10. CDR3 in amino acids: CASSRQGSRGETQYF. In DNA, the CDR3 is TGTGCCAGCTCACGACAGGGTTCCAGGGGGGAGACCCAGTACTTC.